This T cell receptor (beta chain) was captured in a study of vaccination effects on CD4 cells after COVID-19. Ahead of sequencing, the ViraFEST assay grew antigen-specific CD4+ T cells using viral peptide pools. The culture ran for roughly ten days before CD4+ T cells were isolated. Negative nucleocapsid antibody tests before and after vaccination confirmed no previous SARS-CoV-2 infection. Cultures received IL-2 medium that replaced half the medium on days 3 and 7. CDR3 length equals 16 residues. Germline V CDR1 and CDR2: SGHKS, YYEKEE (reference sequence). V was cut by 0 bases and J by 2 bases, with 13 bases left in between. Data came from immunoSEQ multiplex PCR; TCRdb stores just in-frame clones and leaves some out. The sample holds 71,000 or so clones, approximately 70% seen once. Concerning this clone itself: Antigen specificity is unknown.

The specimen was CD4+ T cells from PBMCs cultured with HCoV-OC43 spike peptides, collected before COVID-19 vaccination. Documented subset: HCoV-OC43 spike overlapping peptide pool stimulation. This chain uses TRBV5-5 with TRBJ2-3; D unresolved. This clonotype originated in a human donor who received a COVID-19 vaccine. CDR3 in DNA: TGTGCCAGCAGCTTGGCGGTGGGCAGCACCACAGATACGCAGTATTTT. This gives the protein CASSLAVGSTTDTQYF.